This paragraph covers one TCR beta chain sequence. As yet, its antigen is unknown. This sample stems from a study of T cell responses to AZD1222 COVID-19 vaccine. Libraries were prepared by immunoSEQ multiplex PCR; TCRdb keeps only in-frame clonotypes and omits some of them. Altogether more than 85,000 clones are present, less than 95% being singletons, with the ten largest covering roughly 7.8%. Regarding the study as a whole: Vaccination with two AZD1222 doses was followed by a rise in Spike-specific TCR breadth and depth.

CDR3 length equals 14 residues. The V end lost 8 bases, the J end lost 1 base, and 14 bases lay between the germline ends. Germline V gene data show CDR1 as LGHDT and CDR2 as YNNKEL (reference sequence). Sequencing used peripheral blood, obtained on day 0 of AZD1222 vaccination. The source of this sequence is an adult in good health. This chain joins TRBV3-1 (or the pseudogene TRBV3-2) and TRBJ2-5, with a weak D call TRBD2 (5 bases). CDR3: CASSLRGSQETQYF. For the CDR3, the DNA is TGTGCCAGCTCCCTAAGAGGGTCCCAAGAGACCCAGTACTTC.